The present T cell receptor beta chain was sequenced within a study of CD8+ T cells in alopecia areata. Trimming took 3 bases from V and 1 from J, leaving 6 bases between them. The V gene's germline CDR1 is MNHEY and CDR2 SMNVEV (reference sequence). The CDR3 runs 13 residues. Extraction and reverse transcription of RNA yielded cDNA as the sequencing template. TCRdb's table, derived via immunoSEQ multiplex PCR, lists solely in-frame clones and lacks some. Among approximately 31,000 clones listed, approximately 80% were seen once. The V and J genes are TRBV27 and TRBJ1-1; D unresolved. This receptor was obtained from a human donor with alopecia areata. The sample was NKG2D-low CD8+ T cells sorted from blood. CDR3 sequence (DNA): TGTGCCAGCAGTTTGTCAGCGAACACTGAAGCTTTCTTT. It specifies CASSLSANTEAFF.